The 14 T cell receptor beta chains listed next were all sequenced from one sample in a study of T cells after yellow fever vaccination. Via MiXCR, TCRdb re-called the 5' RACE reads, giving one row per CDR3 protein. The sample has under 300,000 distinct CDR3 sequences; around 7% are singletons. This sample comprised CD4+ T cells sorted from PBMCs, obtained 15 days after the yellow fever booster vaccination. The receptors originated from a man aged 25-45 years who received the YFV17D yellow fever vaccine.

This clonotype was detected only a few times. V and J are TRBV23-1 and TRBJ1-5; no clear D. TRBV23-1 is classed as an ORF, of uncertain function. The CDR3 consists of 17 residues. With 4 bases removed from V and 1 base from J, the gap between germline ends came to 17 bases. Here the CDR3 reads CASSPPFGRLSNQPQHF. The CDR3, as DNA: TGCGCCAGCAGTCCCCCCTTCGGGAGATTAAGCAATCAGCCCCAGCATTTT.

J is TRBJ2-3 and V is TRBV5-4; 10 bases agree with TRBD2. Germline trimming cut 4 bases from V and 4 bases from J; bases unmatched to any gene: 6. The CDR3 extends over 15 amino acids. Per the germline V gene, CDR1 is SGHNT and CDR2 is YYREEE (reference sequence). The CDR3: CASSPGLAQADTQYF. The CDR3 nucleotides read TGTGCCAGCAGCCCGGGACTAGCGCAAGCAGATACGCAGTATTTT.

V and J are TRBV12-3 or TRBV12-4 and TRBJ2-2; 11 bases align to TRBD2. Trimming at V came to 1 base and at J to 3 bases, leaving 1 base not matched to a gene. The CDR3 extends over 16 amino acids. CDR3 amino acids: CASSLGLAGHTGELFF. DNA of the CDR3: TGTGCCAGCAGTTTAGGACTAGCGGGACACACCGGGGAGCTGTTTTTT.

This clonotype was seen repeatedly, ten times or more. The chain is built from TRBV4-2 and TRBJ1-1, with 8 bases identical to TRBD1. CDR3 size: 14 residues. The ends lost 4 bases at V and 4 bases at J; junction bases unmatched: 5. Per germline, CDR1 LGHNA and CDR2 YNFKEQ. CDR3 sequence: CASSPDRGSTEAFF. CDR3 DNA: TGTGCCAGCAGCCCCGACAGGGGATCCACTGAAGCTTTCTTT.

This clonotype appeared a few times. The CDR3 DNA reads as TGTGCCAGCTCACCAGTGGCAGCCGCAGATACGCAGTATTTT. This codes for CASSPVAAADTQYF. This rearrangement joins TRBV18 to TRBJ2-3, with D unclear. The CDR3 loop spans 14 amino acids. From germline, CDR1 is KGHSH and CDR2 LQKENI. The ends were cut back, 2 bases at V and 4 bases at J, with 10 bases in the middle.

V and J are TRBV25-1 and TRBJ2-6; maybe TRBD2 (6 bases). The CDR3 covers 17 residues. V shed 4 bases and J shed 4 bases, with 17 bases lying between them. Per germline, CDR1 MGHDK and CDR2 SYGVNS. The CDR3 loop reads CASSGAAGRFGANVLTF. DNA of the CDR3: TGTGCCAGCAGTGGGGCCGCGGGGCGGTTCGGGGCCAACGTCCTGACTTTC.

This chain connects TRBV5-6 to TRBJ1-2, with unresolved D. The V end was cut by 3 bases, the J end by 6 bases, with 21 bases between. Germline values: CDR1 SGHDT, CDR2 YYEEEE. CDR3 length: 16 residues. CDR3 sequence (DNA): TGTGCCAGCAGCTGGCATGGACCATGGGCGGGAAATGGCTACACCTTC. It yields the protein CASSWHGPWAGNGYTF.

For this clonotype: A much larger clone is a single base away; this may be a read error. V gene TRBV3-1 combines with J gene TRBJ2-7, with TRBD1 matching 8 bases. Trimming at V came to 3 bases and at J to 3 bases, leaving 4 bases not matched to a gene. The germline gives CDR1 LGHDT, CDR2 YNNKEL (reference sequence). The CDR3 runs 14 residues. CDR3 DNA: TGTGCCAGCAGCCAGGGACAGGTCCTCTACGAGCAGTACTTC. Amino acid sequence: CASSQGQVLYEQYF.

The chain joins TRBV27 to TRBJ2-1, with D possibly matching TRBD2 (5 bases). Germline-derived CDR1 and CDR2 are MNHEY and SMNVEV (reference sequence). The CDR3 extends over 15 amino acids. The V and J ends lost 8 bases and 11 bases respectively, with 25 bases between them. The DNA of the CDR3 is TGTGCCAGCCATGACCCAGCCATCGGGGTTAGGAAGCAGTTCTTC. This translates into CASHDPAIGVRKQFF.

The table lists this clonotype with many counts. The V and J genes are TRBV18 and TRBJ1-2; 9 bases fit TRBD1. Germline trimming cut 3 bases from V and 6 bases from J; bases unmatched to any gene: 2. The germline CDR1 and CDR2 sequences are KGHSH and LQKENI. The CDR3 is made up of 13 amino acids. This CDR3 is CASSPGQGHGYTF. Here the CDR3 DNA reads TGTGCCAGCTCACCGGGACAGGGTCATGGCTACACCTTC.

This clonotype occurred many times. J is TRBJ1-4 and V is TRBV7-2; no definite D call. V lost 3 bases and J 6 bases, leaving 8 bases between the germline ends. The CDR3 length is 13 residues. Germline V gene sequence: CDR1 SGHTA, CDR2 FQGNSA. CDR3 nucleotide sequence: TGTGCCAGCAGCTTGGGCAGCTATGAAAAACTGTTTTTT. Protein: CASSLGSYEKLFF.

Only a few counts were recorded for this clonotype. V is TRBV11-2 and J is TRBJ1-6; D ambiguous. V was clipped by 5 bases and J by 9 bases, with 17 bases between them. This CDR3 has 15 amino acids. The germline V gene encodes CDR1 SGHAT and CDR2 FQNNGV. The CDR3 DNA reads as TGTGCCAGCAGCCCAAGGGCCTCGTCGGGTTCACCCCTCCACTTT. It codes for CASSPRASSGSPLHF. The variable domain in full, with the rest retrieved from reference TRBV11-2 and TRBJ1-6, is EAGVAQSPRYKIIEKRQSVAFWCNPISGHATLYWYQQILGQGPKLLIQFQNNGVVDDSQLPKDRFSAERLKGVDSTLKIQPAKLEDSAVYLCASSPRASSGSPLHFGNGTRLTVT.

This rearrangement joins TRBV12-3 or TRBV12-4 to TRBJ1-2; D uncertain. V lost 3 bases to trimming and J lost 6 bases, with 11 bases between them. CDR3 length: 13 amino acids. The CDR3 DNA reads as TGTGCCAGCAGTTTTCTGCACAGCGATGGCTACACCTTC. This sequence encodes CASSFLHSDGYTF.

This clonotype has a handful of counts. This rearrangement joins TRBV3-1 to TRBJ2-5; D is ambiguous. Trimming pared 4 bases from V and 7 bases from J, leaving 10 bases between. The CDR3 extends over 12 amino acids. The germline V gene encodes CDR1 LGHDT and CDR2 YNNKEL (reference sequence). The CDR3 loop reads CASSPQFGTQYF. The CDR3 region has the DNA TGTGCCAGCAGCCCCCAGTTCGGGACCCAGTACTTC.